This entry concerns a single TCR beta chain. The antigen this receptor binds is unknown. Per-base quality was not reported, and no clone a single base away is much larger than it. Libraries were made using multiplex PCR. This sample was sequenced with an Illumina HiSeq 4000. iRepertoire HTBI primers and Arm-PCR amplification of CDR3 regions were used to construct TCR beta libraries. PCR products were gel purified before sequencing. The published analysis was carried out like this. Gene usage analysis of CDR3 amino acid clonotypes relied on the 62 TRBV and about 13 TRBJ segments identified across samples. COPE and FqMerger were used to merge filtered high-quality paired reads into contigs. BLAST was used to align contigs to the IMGT TRBV, TRBD and TRBJ reference genes, and CDR3 was defined following IMGT. Any clonotype with a frequency above 0.1% was counted as a highly expanded clone. Shannon entropy served as the measure of repertoire diversity, while the Gini coefficient captured V-J evenness. Clonotypes shared by more than one individual were considered public. TCRdb reprocessed the public reads (quality trimming at Q25 with fastp, clone calling with MiXCR) and kept in-frame beta chains. Rows matching on CDR3 protein sequence are summarized as one entry with the most common DNA and genes. These V and J calls rely on TCRdb rather than the paper's analysis. The sample table records 400,000 to 500,000 distinct CDR3 sequences; roughly 15% of these occur just once. The ten largest clones represent approximately 17% of the sample.

Read against the paper, the sample's time point label means: newly diagnosed GD, antithyroid drugs for less than 3 months. RNA was extracted from PBMCs in TRIzol for both TCR sequencing and RNA sequencing. Graves' disease was diagnosed according to American Thyroid Association guidelines. Recruitment of patients was carried out at an endocrinology department in Xi'an, China. Each patient gave around 9.2 milliliters of peripheral blood, collected in an EDTA anticoagulant tube. PBMCs were isolated by Ficoll Paque Plus density gradient separation without further T cell sorting. An Agilent 2100 Bioanalyzer and agarose gel were used to assess RNA quality, and a NanoDrop 2000 was used to measure RNA concentration. The sample comes from a study of regulatory T cells in long-lasting Graves disease (dated by TCRdb to the early 2020s). Looking at the study overall: In the newly diagnosed Graves' disease group, patients had been taking antithyroid drugs for less than 3 months. The study was conducted in China and was registered as a clinical trial. Patients with persistent Graves' disease were compared with patients with newly diagnosed Graves' disease using TCR sequencing and RNA sequencing of peripheral blood. A total of 33 samples were covered by TCR sequencing, comprising approximately 13 persistent and roughly 20 newly diagnosed Graves' disease patients. What the work shows at the level of the full study, not this receptor alone: Patients with persistent disease shared more public clonotypes (about 2,500) than newly diagnosed patients did (966). Persistent Graves' disease patients showed lower TCR Shannon entropy and fewer highly expanded clones than newly diagnosed patients, suggesting clonal expansion. The study examined only peripheral blood because the primary lesion, thyroid tissue, could not be accessed. Only the TCR beta chain was sequenced and analyzed. The authors noted that the small sample size was a limitation that may lower accuracy.

These data were likewise used in another study, on T cells in Graves' hyperthyroidism and ophthalmopathy. From the second report: Graves' hyperthyroidism was defined as stable when no progression to ophthalmopathy occurred over 18 months of follow-up. Hyperthyroidism patients were aged 18 to 65 years and newly diagnosed, with disease duration of less than 2 months. Exclusion was applied to patients with uncontrolled infections, other autoimmune diseases, pregnancy or lactation. Diagnoses were based on clinical symptoms, serum thyroxine and TRAb, thyroid ultrasound and orbital computed tomography. The TCR CDR3 was subjected to a first round of RT-PCR using the HTBI primer set and the Qiagen OneStep RT-PCR kit. Most expanded thyroid clonotypes (frequency above 0.001) were also found in blood, which suggests that blood repertoires may mirror thyroid immune responses. In cross-validation, a model built on a 13 V-J signature told ophthalmopathy apart from stable hyperthyroidism with approximately 90% sensitivity and roughly 81% specificity, and in testing the same model reached 80%/75%. In validation, the model predicted progression to ophthalmopathy a median of about 6.8 months before onset, with approximately 68% sensitivity and just under 75% specificity. A discovery cohort of about 100 patients, about 40 with Graves' ophthalmopathy and approximately 60 with stable Graves' hyperthyroidism, was used to find distinguishing TCR V-J signatures. Prospective prediction of ophthalmopathy was tested in an independent validation cohort of approximately 19 hyperthyroidism patients and 15 to 17 patients who later progressed to ophthalmopathy. For training and testing, the 100 or so patients in the discovery cohort were randomly divided in a 7:3 ratio. In addition, the study compared T-cell repertoires in thyroid tissue and in blood from six Graves' hyperthyroidism patients. Once sampling was done, hyperthyroidism patients were given methimazole at a starting dose of 30 mg daily, whereas ophthalmopathy patients were given high-dose intravenous methylprednisolone. Libraries were constructed in a second round of multiplex PCR, after which size selection and purification were performed. Sequencing of the libraries was done on an Illumina HiSeq2000 using paired-end 100 bp reads. SOAPnuke was used to process the raw data, throwing out any read that contained adapters or uncalled bases, had a mean Phred below 15, or lacked an exact constant-primer or identifier match. COPE v1.2.5 was used to merge the high-quality paired reads, and each unique nucleotide sequence was defined as a clonotype. MiTCR v1.1 was used to align the clonotypes against IMGT TRBV, TRBD and TRBJ reference segments. Analysis was restricted to V-J combinations with a frequency above 0.0001, which covered 99.2% of repertoires. The TCS score was defined as F50 (clonal expansion) divided by E x V (chaos), with BLOSUM62-based TCRdist calculated between CDR3 peptides within each V-J. Welch's t-statistics and random forest reduced around 550 V-J features to 13, which were used in a naive Bayes classifier (R e1071). No statistical method was used to set the sample size in advance, and investigators knew the group allocation. TCR Vbeta CDR3 sequencing of roughly 140 peripheral blood samples (fewer than 45 ophthalmopathy, roughly 72 hyperthyroidism and some 17 progressor patients) is reported in the paper.

This sample comprised peripheral blood mononuclear cells (PBMCs), obtained at new diagnosis, from a patient treated with antithyroid drugs. This TCR derives from a woman aged 50 to 60 with Graves disease. Donor details come from another sample of the same person, matched by shared clones.

The nucleotide sequence reads as follows: TGCGCCAGCAGCCAAGTGGCTGAAAGCTCCTACAATGAGCAGTTCTTC. Its protein reads: CASSQVAESSYNEQFF. Recombination linked TRBV4-1 to TRBJ2-1, with the D gene not confidently named. CDR1 and CDR2 (MGHRA, YSYEKL) derive from the germline V gene. Spanning cysteine to phenylalanine, the CDR3 consists of 16 amino acids. Just CDR3 DNA is preserved here, 48 bases in frame from base 1. V and J lose 1 base and 0 bases, and a span of 10 bases separates them.